This T cell receptor beta chain originates from a study of beta chain features in type 1 diabetes. The study's findings and limits: Sequencing of cDNA might inflate the share of cells that strongly express TCR. Resolution of whether HLA type affects TCRB rearrangement was not achieved here.

This clone was seen a handful of times. Its antigen is currently unknown. Expressed TCRB transcripts were sequenced after all isolated RNA was converted to cDNA. Some clones are missing from TCRdb's copy, which holds only in-frame ones; the method was immunoSEQ multiplex PCR. The sample lists more than 30,000 clones, roughly 67% occurring once. Purities in excess of 95% were seen in all sorted populations. The sequenced sample consisted of Tregs from blood. The TCR comes from a woman aged 25 to 39 in good health.

CDR3: CASSPGLAADTQYF. The CDR3 DNA sequence: TGTGCCAGCAGCCCAGGACTAGCGGCAGATACGCAGTATTTT. The chain carries TRBV7-3 and TRBJ2-3, with 10 bases identical to TRBD2. CDR1 is SGHTA and CDR2 is FQGTGA in the germline V gene. This CDR3 region has 14 residues. Trimming at V came to 5 bases and at J to 4 bases, leaving 3 bases not matched to a gene. Supplemented by reference TRBV7-3 and TRBJ2-3, the full variable domain reads GAGVSQTPSNKVTEKGKYVELRCDPISGHTALYWYRQSLGQGPEFLIYFQGTGAADDSGLPNDRFFAVRPEGSVSTLKIQRTERGDSAVYLCASSPGLAADTQYFGPGTRLTVL.